The 26 T cell receptor beta chains presented below share a single source sample, sequenced in a study of chemoradiotherapy in HPV16-positive cancers. The method was immunoSEQ multiplex PCR; TCRdb's version includes in-frame clones alone and lacks a portion of them. The table lists more than 20,000 clones, just under 95% of them singletons. Sample: blood, taken from a patient who underwent chemoradiotherapy. The receptors stem from a human donor with HPV-associated anogenital cancer.

V and J are TRBV28 and TRBJ1-2; 9 bases map to TRBD1. The junction had 13 bases not matched to a gene; V was cut back by 8 bases and J by 3 bases. This CDR3 is built from 16 residues. Germline CDR1 MDHEN, CDR2 SYDVKM. The CDR3 nucleotides are TGTGCCAGCGCCCCCGGGGCAACAGGGGGCGACTATGGCTACACCTTC. Its protein is CASAPGATGGDYGYTF.

CDR3 nucleotide sequence: TGTGCCAGCAGCCTGGCACAGGGGGCGGGTGGAATGAACACTGAAGCTTTCTTT. This translates into CASSLAQGAGGMNTEAFF. The rearrangement uses TRBV5-4 and TRBJ1-1; 9 bases map to TRBD1. V lost 4 bases, J lost 0 bases, and 13 bases stayed unmatched. The germline CDR1 and CDR2 sequences are SGHNT and YYREEE (reference sequence). The CDR3 loop spans 18 amino acids.

The CDR3 loop is CASTVADTQYF. CDR3 coding DNA: TGCGCCAGCACTGTAGCAGATACGCAGTATTTT. This chain links TRBV10-2 with TRBJ2-3; D remains unclear. Germline values: CDR1 WSHSY, CDR2 SAAADI. This CDR3 region has 11 residues. V lost 7 bases and J lost 4, with 6 bases in between.

The chain is built from TRBV27 and TRBJ2-1; D may be TRBD2 (7 bases). The CDR3 is 15 amino acids. Trimming stripped 9 bases from V and 0 bases from J, with 15 bases between. CDR1 MNHEY and CDR2 SMNVEV come from the germline V gene (reference sequence). CDR3 sequence (DNA): TGTGCCAGTAACGCGGGGGCGTTCTCCTACAATGAGCAGTTCTTC. Its translation: CASNAGAFSYNEQFF.

This clone was picked up a small number of times. The gene calls are TRBV7-7 and TRBJ2-7; D may match TRBD1 or TRBD2 (5 bases each). CDR3 length equals 13 residues. Per germline, CDR1 SSHAT and CDR2 FNYEAQ (reference sequence). CDR3 loop: CVGVGQSSYEQYF. The CDR3 DNA reads as TGTGTGGGGGTAGGGCAGTCATCCTACGAGCAGTACTTC.

This clone was found once. The CDR3 DNA reads TGTGCCAGCAGTTTGGGACAGGGGGGTTCCTACAATGAGCAGTTCTTC. It is translated as CASSLGQGGSYNEQFF. This chain connects TRBV28 to TRBJ2-1, with TRBD1 matching over 11 bases. The V segment lost 3 bases and the J segment 1 base; nucleotides outside the gene matches: 2. Germline V gene lookup returns CDR1 MDHEN and CDR2 SYDVKM. This CDR3 has 16 amino acids.

The genes are TRBV5-4 and TRBJ2-5; possibly TRBD2 for D (6 bases). The V end lost 0 bases, the J end lost 5 bases, and 8 bases lay between the germline ends. Germline V CDR1 and CDR2: SGHNT, YYREEE (reference sequence). The CDR3 is made up of 13 amino acids. The CDR3 reads CASSLAGRETQYF. The CDR3 DNA is TGTGCCAGCAGCTTGGCGGGGAGGGAGACCCAGTACTTC.

There are a few counts of this clone. The chain couples TRBV28 to TRBJ1-4; D is uncertain. Between the trimmed V and J ends, which lost 2 bases and 8 bases, there was a span of 3 bases. CDR1 and CDR2 from the germline V gene are MDHEN and SYDVKM. The CDR3 sequence is 11 residues long. The CDR3 bases are TGTGCCAGCAGTTTAAACGAAAAACTGTTTTTT. This translates into CASSLNEKLFF.

The gene calls are TRBV7-2 and TRBJ2-3; 10 bases line up with TRBD2. The germline gives CDR1 SGHTA, CDR2 FQGNSA. V lost 1 base, J lost 6 bases, and 4 bases stayed unmatched. The CDR3 extends over 15 amino acids. The DNA for the CDR3 is TGTGCCAGCAGCTTAGTGGGACTAGCGTTTGATACGCAGTATTTT. It codes for CASSLVGLAFDTQYF.

The rearrangement uses TRBV5-1 and TRBJ1-5; no clear D. The CDR3 is 12 residues long. Germline-derived CDR1 and CDR2 are SGHRS and YFSETQ. V lost 5 bases, J lost 2 bases, and 5 bases lay in between. The CDR3 protein is CASSGGNQPQHF. CDR3 in DNA: TGCGCCAGCAGTGGCGGCAATCAGCCCCAGCATTTT.

This clone occurred once. The J gene is TRBJ1-1, the V gene TRBV5-1; D remains unclear. The CDR3 extends over 14 amino acids. Germline CDR1 reads SGHRS; CDR2 reads YFSETQ. V lost 0 bases, J lost 5 bases, and 11 bases lay in between. The CDR3 DNA reads as TGCGCCAGCAGCTTGGAAGTTGGGAGGACTGAAGCTTTCTTT. It specifies CASSLEVGRTEAFF.

The chain uses TRBV4-2 and TRBJ1-2; no firm D call. The length of the CDR3 is 14 residues. Trimming pared 0 bases from V and 1 base from J, leaving 6 bases between. The germline V gene encodes CDR1 LGHNA and CDR2 YNFKEQ. The CDR3 spells CASSQDQNNYGYTF. CDR3 coding DNA: TGTGCCAGCAGCCAAGATCAGAATAACTATGGCTACACCTTC.

The chain recombines TRBV5-1 with TRBJ2-1; D gene unclear. CDR1 is SGHRS, CDR2 YFSETQ, per germline. The CDR3 is 15 amino acids. V was pared by 6 bases and J by 2 bases, with 15 bases between. The CDR3 nucleotides are TGCGCCAGCACCATACAGAGTCCCACCTACAATGAGCAGTTCTTC. This encodes CASTIQSPTYNEQFF.

The chain carries TRBV7-2 and TRBJ2-5; maybe TRBD2 (6 bases). V lost 4 bases, J lost 4 bases, and 10 bases lay in between. The CDR3 contains 13 residues. Germline CDR1 SGHTA, CDR2 FQGNSA. The CDR3 DNA reads TGTGCCAGCAGCTGGGGACTTTCAGAGACCCAGTACTTC. Its protein is CASSWGLSETQYF.

The chain recombines TRBV6-1 with TRBJ1-5, with D perhaps matching TRBD1 (6 bases). V was pared by 6 bases and J by 7 bases, with 13 bases between. Germline CDR1 is MNHNS and CDR2 is SASEGT. The CDR3 has 13 amino acids. The CDR3 is CASSREGGQPQHF. CDR3 nucleotide sequence: TGTGCCAGCAGCCGAGAGGGGGGCCAGCCCCAGCATTTT.

About this clone: At one end the junction does not follow the germline gene, possibly because of a read error. The CDR3 spells CASSESRALRMDF. CDR3 nucleotide sequence: TGTGCCAGCAGTGAGTCCCGGGCCCTAAGGATGGATTTT. The chain employs TRBV6-1 and TRBJ1-5; no reliable D call. CDR1 and CDR2 from the germline V gene are MNHNS and SASEGT. CDR3 size: 13 residues.

The chain links TRBV5-6 to TRBJ2-5; 8 positions match TRBD1. Trimming at V came to 7 bases and at J to 4 bases, leaving 9 bases not matched to a gene. The length of the CDR3 is 14 residues. Germline CDR1 and CDR2: SGHDT and YYEEEE. CDR3 coding DNA: TGTGCCAGCCAGGAGCAGGGGGCGGGAGAGACCCAGTACTTC. Its protein product is CASQEQGAGETQYF. The entire variable domain, with the rest obtained from reference TRBV5-6 and TRBJ2-5, is as follows: DAGVTQSPTHLIKTRGQQVTLRCSPKSGHDTVSWYQQALGQGPQFIFQYYEEEERQRGNFPDRFSGHQFPNYSSELNVNALLLGDSALYLCASQEQGAGETQYFGPGTRLLVL.

A word on this clone: A junction boundary mismatches the germline segment, possibly from a read error. The chain recombines TRBV27 with TRBJ2-1; D unresolved. This CDR3 is built from 11 residues. In germline, CDR1 is MNHEY, CDR2 SMNVEV (reference sequence). The CDR3 DNA follows: TGTGCCAGCAGATTATACAATGAGCAGTTCTTC. It yields the protein CASRLYNEQFF.

V gene TRBV10-3 combines with J gene TRBJ2-7; D perhaps matches TRBD2 (5 bases). Germline CDR1 ENHRY, CDR2 SYGVKD. The CDR3 is 14 residues long. Deletions cut 0 bases from V and 0 bases from J, with 6 bases between. The CDR3 loop is CAISESGSSYEQYF. The CDR3 DNA reads as TGTGCCATCAGTGAGTCAGGGAGCTCCTACGAGCAGTACTTC.

This rearrangement joins TRBV2 to TRBJ2-2; tentative D call: TRBD1 (5 bases). Per the germline V gene, CDR1 is SNHLY and CDR2 is FYNNEI. This CDR3 is 15 amino acids long. V was trimmed by 2 bases and J by 3 bases, leaving 10 bases between them. Written as DNA, the CDR3 is TGTGCCAGCAGTGAACGTCAGGGTTACACCGGGGAGCTGTTTTTT. It specifies CASSERQGYTGELFF.

DNA of the CDR3: TGTGCCAGCAGCTTGAGGAGGGAAAAACTGTTTTTT. Amino acids: CASSLRREKLFF. The rearrangement links TRBV5-6 to TRBJ1-4; D gene unclear. The germline CDR1 and CDR2 sequences are SGHDT and YYEEEE. Trimming cost V 1 base and J 8 bases, with 6 bases left between them. There are 12 residues in the CDR3. The full variable domain, completed using reference TRBV5-6 and TRBJ1-4, is DAGVTQSPTHLIKTRGQQVTLRCSPKSGHDTVSWYQQALGQGPQFIFQYYEEEERQRGNFPDRFSGHQFPNYSSELNVNALLLGDSALYLCASSLRREKLFFGSGTQLSVL.

V gene TRBV29-1 combines with J gene TRBJ1-1; possibly TRBD1 for D (6 bases). The germline CDR1 and CDR2 sequences are SQVTM and ANQGSEA. The CDR3 runs 15 residues. Trimming removed 0 bases from V and 6 bases from J, with 17 bases in between. The CDR3 spells CSVEDGRGGAPEAFF. The CDR3 nucleotides read TGCAGCGTTGAAGACGGGAGGGGGGGAGCACCTGAAGCTTTCTTT.

The CDR3 is CASRTGLNTGELFF. In DNA, the CDR3 is TGTGCCAGCAGAACGGGGCTAAACACCGGGGAGCTGTTTTTT. The chain employs TRBV28 and TRBJ2-2; D possibly uses TRBD1 or TRBD2 (5 bases each). Germline-derived CDR1 and CDR2 are MDHEN and SYDVKM. Deletions cut 6 bases from V and 2 bases from J, with 10 bases between. This CDR3 is built from 14 residues.

V usage is TRBV7-9 and J usage is TRBJ2-2, with 7 bases identical to TRBD1. CDR1 SEHNR and CDR2 FQNEAQ come from the germline V gene (reference sequence). V shed 7 bases, J shed 3 bases, and the junction held 17 bases outside the gene matches. The CDR3 sequence is 18 residues long. This CDR3 is CASNRRQGLTNDTGELFF. For the CDR3, the DNA is TGTGCCAGCAACAGGAGACAGGGTCTGACTAATGACACCGGGGAGCTGTTTTTT.

CDR3 protein: CASSFQGGRDEQYF. CDR3 nucleotides: TGTGCCAGCAGCTTTCAAGGAGGGAGGGACGAGCAGTACTTC. This chain links TRBV5-6 with TRBJ2-7; 7 bases align to TRBD2. CDR1 and CDR2 (germline): SGHDT, YYEEEE. CDR3 length equals 14 residues. Trimming at V came to 2 bases and at J to 5 bases, leaving 7 bases not matched to a gene. The full variable domain, rest sourced from reference TRBV5-6 and TRBJ2-7, is DAGVTQSPTHLIKTRGQQVTLRCSPKSGHDTVSWYQQALGQGPQFIFQYYEEEERQRGNFPDRFSGHQFPNYSSELNVNALLLGDSALYLCASSFQGGRDEQYFGPGTRLTVT.

The chain employs TRBV15 and TRBJ1-3, with D possibly TRBD1 on 6 matching bases. CDR3 length: 17 residues. From germline, CDR1 is LNHNV and CDR2 YYDKDF (reference sequence). Trimming shortened V by 1 base and J by 0 bases, and 13 bases separated the two germline ends. CDR3 region: CATSRAPGTPSGNTIYF. The DNA of the CDR3 is TGTGCCACCAGCAGAGCACCCGGGACACCCTCTGGAAACACCATATATTTT.